These 31 T cell receptor beta chains originate from one sample sequenced in a study of T-cell memory formation after mild COVID-19. MiXCR, applied by TCRdb to the 5' RACE reads, yields one record per CDR3 protein. The table shows fewer than 700,000 distinct CDR3 sequences, with about a fifth occurring only once. The specimen sequenced was PBMCs or a T cell subset sorted from them (not recorded which). The origin of the receptors is an adult woman who had mild COVID-19 (a few samples of this study predate the infection). Cell type and time point are not known.

The rearrangement uses TRBV3-1 and TRBJ1-2; D is unresolved. The CDR3 is made up of 12 amino acids. CDR1 is LGHDT, CDR2 YNNKEL, per germline (reference sequence). V dropped 3 bases and J dropped 8 bases, with 10 bases sitting between them. The CDR3 nucleotides read TGTGCCAGCAGCCACGAGGCTACGGGCTACACCTTC. This gives the protein CASSHEATGYTF.

The CDR3 region has the DNA TGTGCCAGCAGAACGGGTGGGGCGGAGCTCTACAATGAGCAGTTCTTC. Translated: CASRTGGAELYNEQFF. J is TRBJ2-1 and V is TRBV12-3 or TRBV12-4; a weak D match, TRBD1 (5 bases). V lost 6 bases to trimming and J lost 3 bases, with 18 bases between them. The CDR3 is made up of 16 amino acids.

This clonotype was counted between two and nine times. The chain joins TRBV29-1 to TRBJ2-2; 9 positions match TRBD1. Germline V gene data show CDR1 as SQVTM and CDR2 as ANQGSEA. After removal of 6 bases from V and 4 bases from J, the junction contained 6 bases not matched to a gene. This CDR3 has 14 residues. CDR3 loop: CSVRTGVVTGELFF. In DNA form, the CDR3 reads TGCAGCGTCCGGACAGGGGTAGTCACCGGGGAGCTGTTTTTT.

The table lists this clonotype with a few counts. The chain carries TRBV7-9 and TRBJ2-5; TRBD1 might be the D (5 bases). The CDR3 spans 15 residues. Germline V CDR1 and CDR2: SEHNR, FQNEAQ (reference sequence). V lost 2 bases to trimming and J lost 5 bases, with 15 bases between them. CDR3 bases: TGTGCCAGCAGCTTATCTCAGACAGCCCAGGAGACCCAGTACTTC. It translates to CASSLSQTAQETQYF.

The V and J genes are TRBV6-1 and TRBJ2-5; D unclear. The germline V gene encodes CDR1 MNHNS and CDR2 SASEGT. Trimming shortened V by 6 bases and J by 4 bases, and 15 bases separated the two germline ends. The CDR3 runs 14 residues. The CDR3 reads CASRGSKERETQYF. CDR3 nucleotides: TGTGCCAGCAGGGGTAGCAAGGAGAGAGAGACCCAGTACTTC.

This clonotype was seen only a few times. CDR3 protein: CASSQTSGRANEQFF. The CDR3 DNA reads TGCGCCAGCAGCCAGACTAGCGGGAGAGCCAATGAGCAGTTCTTC. The gene calls are TRBV5-1 and TRBJ2-1; 12 bases align to TRBD2. The trim removed 4 bases at V and 6 bases at J, leaving 5 bases unmatched. CDR1 and CDR2 from the germline V gene are SGHRS and YFSETQ. The CDR3 loop spans 15 amino acids.

This clonotype was seen more than once but under ten times. The chain links TRBV7-6 to TRBJ2-4, with 9 nucleotides matching TRBD1. The CDR3 totals 13 residues. Per germline, CDR1 SGHVS and CDR2 FNYEAQ. V shed 3 bases, J shed 6 bases, and the junction held 0 bases outside the gene matches. CDR3 sequence reads: CASSLTGGNIQYF. CDR3 coding DNA: TGTGCCAGCAGCTTGACAGGGGGAAACATTCAGTACTTC.

This clonotype was detected only a few times. The genes are TRBV5-1 and TRBJ2-2; 10 bases map to TRBD2. The germline V gene encodes CDR1 SGHRS and CDR2 YFSETQ. Trimming removed 0 bases from V and 12 bases from J; junction bases left unmatched: 5. The CDR3 is 14 amino acids. CDR3 coding DNA: TGCGCCAGCAGCTTGGATGGAGCGGGAGGGAAGCTGTTTTTT. Translating it yields CASSLDGAGGKLFF.

This clonotype was counted only a few times. The chain couples TRBV5-1 to TRBJ2-1; TRBD1 aligns across 10 bases. Trimming at V came to 4 bases and at J to 6 bases, leaving 7 bases not matched to a gene. The CDR3 has 15 amino acids. Germline-derived CDR1 and CDR2 are SGHRS and YFSETQ. The CDR3 nucleotides are TGCGCCAGCAGCCAATGGGACAGGGGAGGCAATGAGCAGTTCTTC. This codes for CASSQWDRGGNEQFF.

The chain has TRBV7-2 and TRBJ2-5, with D perhaps matching TRBD2 (5 bases). Germline lookup yields CDR1 SGHTA and CDR2 FQGNSA. The CDR3 contains 14 residues. The V end lost 7 bases, the J end lost 5 bases, and 17 bases lay between the germline ends. The CDR3 protein is CASTPPSMQETQYF. CDR3 DNA sequence: TGTGCCAGCACTCCTCCTAGCATGCAGGAGACCCAGTACTTC. The full variable domain, rest sourced from reference TRBV7-2 and TRBJ2-5, is GAGVSQSPSNKVTEKGKDVELRCDPISGHTALYWYRQSLGQGLEFLIYFQGNSAPDKSGLPSDRFSAERTGGSVSTLTIQRTQQEDSAVYLCASTPPSMQETQYFGPGTRLLVL.

This CDR3 reads CASSHRTGGVYEKLFF. The CDR3 DNA reads as TGTGCCAGCAGCCACCGGACAGGAGGGGTTTATGAAAAACTGTTTTTT. This sequence joins TRBV7-9 and TRBJ1-4; TRBD1 aligns across 7 bases. Per germline, CDR1 SEHNR and CDR2 FQNEAQ (reference sequence). The CDR3 is 16 residues long. Trimming removed 5 bases from V and 6 bases from J; junction bases left unmatched: 12.

This chain joins TRBV7-2 and TRBJ1-1; D ambiguous. V was cut by 5 bases and J by 4 bases, with 11 bases left in between. Germline-derived CDR1 and CDR2 are SGHTA and FQGNSA. The CDR3 is 13 amino acids. The CDR3 spells CASSPYSRTEAFF. DNA for the CDR3: TGTGCCAGCAGCCCATACTCACGCACTGAAGCTTTCTTT.

This clonotype has more than one count but fewer than ten. The chain links TRBV20-1 to TRBJ1-1; 9 nucleotides line up with TRBD1. This CDR3 spans 15 amino acids. Looked up from germline, CDR1 is DFQATT and CDR2 is SNEGSKA (reference sequence). After removal of 3 bases from V and 0 bases from J, the junction contained 5 bases not matched to a gene. The CDR3 loop is CSARTGGNVNTEAFF. The CDR3 DNA reads as TGCAGTGCTAGGACAGGGGGTAACGTGAACACTGAAGCTTTCTTT.

This clonotype has a handful of counts. The chain uses TRBV6-2 or TRBV6-3 and TRBJ2-1, with a weak D call TRBD2 (6 bases). Trimming stripped 2 bases from V and 0 bases from J, with 14 bases between. The CDR3 covers 17 residues. Per the germline V gene, CDR1 is MNHEY and CDR2 is SVGEGT. The CDR3 protein is CASSYTGLSSSYNEQFF. CDR3 DNA sequence: TGTGCCAGCAGTTACACGGGACTTTCCTCCTCCTACAATGAGCAGTTCTTC.

This clonotype was seen a few times. This chain joins TRBV12-3 or TRBV12-4 and TRBJ2-1; D gene ambiguous. CDR3 length: 13 amino acids. V was shortened by 6 bases and J by 6 bases, with 12 bases between the two germline ends. The CDR3 DNA sequence: TGTGCCAGCAGCCTCGTGACATTCAATGAGCAGTTCTTC. This sequence encodes CASSLVTFNEQFF.

This rearrangement joins TRBV16 to TRBJ1-2, with D uncertain. Germline CDR1 is KGHSY and CDR2 is FQNENV. The CDR3 runs to 14 residues. The V gene lost 4 bases and the J gene lost 6 bases, with 15 bases spanning the gap. The CDR3 region is CASSLSGLGDGYTF. The CDR3 DNA follows: TGTGCCAGCAGCCTTTCCGGACTTGGGGATGGCTACACCTTC.

The rearrangement joins TRBV10-3 to TRBJ2-4; 8 bases align to TRBD2. Germline lookup yields CDR1 ENHRY and CDR2 SYGVKD. The junction had 15 bases not matched to a gene; V was cut back by 10 bases and J by 10 bases. The CDR3 covers 14 residues. The DNA of the CDR3 is TGTGCCACGGGACTAGACCTCGCCGGGGGGATTCAGTACTTC. This codes for CATGLDLAGGIQYF.

The chain recombines TRBV6-5 with TRBJ2-1; 14 bases map to TRBD2. The CDR3 is 18 amino acids. Germline CDR1 is MNHEY and CDR2 is SVGAGI. The trim removed 2 bases at V and 0 bases at J, leaving 3 bases unmatched. The CDR3 loop reads CASSYGLAGGSSYNEQFF. The CDR3 nucleotides are TGTGCCAGCAGTTACGGACTAGCGGGGGGAAGCTCCTACAATGAGCAGTTCTTC.

In this sample, this clonotype turned up a few times. The V gene is TRBV6-5, the J gene TRBJ2-7, with 10 bases that match TRBD1. The V gene end was trimmed by 6 bases and the J gene end by 3 bases; junction bases not matched to a gene: 5. Germline CDR1 MNHEY, CDR2 SVGAGI. CDR3 length: 14 amino acids. The CDR3 loop reads CASRTGTGDYEQYF. The CDR3 DNA sequence: TGTGCCAGCAGAACCGGGACAGGGGACTACGAGCAGTACTTC.

The chain combines TRBV2 with TRBJ1-1, with TRBD1 matching over 10 bases. The CDR3 runs 14 residues. Germline CDR1 and CDR2: SNHLY and FYNNEI. V trimming: 6 bases; J trimming: 4 bases; junction bases outside the gene matches: 5. The CDR3 DNA sequence: TGTGCCAGCAGCGATCGGACAGGGGGCACTGAAGCTTTCTTT. Its protein product is CASSDRTGGTEAFF.

This clonotype was detected only a few times. This chain uses TRBV12-3 or TRBV12-4 with TRBJ1-6, with D perhaps matching TRBD1 (6 bases). Trimming pared 1 base from V and 8 bases from J, leaving 18 bases between. The CDR3 extends over 17 amino acids. The CDR3 sequence: CASSLGVGTPFDSPLHF. CDR3 in DNA: TGTGCCAGCAGTTTAGGGGTGGGGACACCCTTCGATTCACCCCTCCACTTT.

V gene TRBV7-2 combines with J gene TRBJ2-1; 8 nucleotides agree with TRBD2. With V trimmed by 5 bases and J by 0 bases, 12 bases remained unmatched. This CDR3 contains 18 residues. Germline-derived CDR1 and CDR2 are SGHTA and FQGNSA. CDR3 sequence reads: CASSLGVKRGSSYNEQFF. DNA of the CDR3: TGTGCCAGCAGCCTAGGTGTGAAGCGGGGGAGCTCCTACAATGAGCAGTTCTTC.

This clonotype appeared a few times. The genes are TRBV9 and TRBJ2-5; D unresolved. CDR1 is SGDLS, CDR2 YYNGEE, per germline. Trimming stripped 0 bases from V and 5 bases from J, with 8 bases between. The CDR3 has 13 residues. CDR3 amino acids: CASSVDLFETQYF. CDR3 DNA sequence: TGTGCCAGCAGCGTAGACCTATTCGAGACCCAGTACTTC.

The chain links TRBV30 to TRBJ2-1, with 8 bases aligning to TRBD2. CDR1 is GTSNPN and CDR2 is SVGIG in the germline V gene (reference sequence). The CDR3 runs to 15 residues. The V segment lost 7 bases and the J segment 2 bases; nucleotides outside the gene matches: 10. The CDR3 DNA reads TGTGCCTCCGCCCGCTATAGCGGGACCTACAATGAGCAGTTCTTC. It specifies CASARYSGTYNEQFF. Combining the CDR3 with reference TRBV30 and TRBJ2-1 gives the whole variable domain SQTIHQWPATLVQPVGSPLSLECTVEGTSNPNLYWYRQAAGRGLQLLFYSVGIGQISSEVPQNLSASRPQDRQFILSSKKLLLSDSGFYLCASARYSGTYNEQFFGPGTRLTVL.

This clonotype has only a few counts. The CDR3 spells CASNDNEQFF. CDR3 coding DNA: TGTGCCAGCAACGACAATGAGCAGTTCTTC. The chain links TRBV5-5 to TRBJ2-1, with D hard to call. The CDR3 contains 10 residues. The germline CDR1 and CDR2 sequences are SGHKS and YYEKEE (reference sequence). The V and J ends lost 6 bases and 5 bases respectively, with 3 bases between them.

The V and J genes are TRBV5-4 and TRBJ2-5, with no clear D. Germline V CDR1 and CDR2: SGHNT, YYREEE (reference sequence). Trimming stripped 7 bases from V and 1 base from J, with 20 bases between. CDR3 length: 16 amino acids. CDR3 in amino acids: CASALSPALLQETQYF. The CDR3 DNA is TGTGCCAGCGCGTTAAGTCCAGCGTTACTCCAAGAGACCCAGTACTTC.

This clonotype came up a few times. The V gene is TRBV7-2, the J gene TRBJ2-3, with TRBD1 as a possible D gene (6 bases). The CDR3 covers 15 residues. Trimming pared 11 bases from V and 2 bases from J, leaving 20 bases between. Germline CDR1 and CDR2: SGHTA and FQGNSA. CDR3 loop: CAGGYLQDPTDTQYF. CDR3 nucleotides: TGTGCCGGGGGCTATCTCCAAGACCCCACAGATACGCAGTATTTT.

This clonotype turned up a few times. V gene TRBV20-1 combines with J gene TRBJ1-1, with a weak D call TRBD1 (5 bases). The CDR3 loop spans 14 amino acids. V gave up 5 bases and J gave up 4 bases, with 17 bases separating them. Looked up from germline, CDR1 is DFQATT and CDR2 is SNEGSKA (reference sequence). In DNA, the CDR3 is TGCAGTGCTCCCCCGGGGGGAAGGATCACTGAAGCTTTCTTT. Amino acids: CSAPPGGRITEAFF.

This clonotype was picked up a small number of times. This chain uses TRBV24-1 with TRBJ2-1; perhaps D is TRBD1 or TRBD2 (6 bases each). Trimming left V 8 bases short and J 9 bases short, with 13 bases between. This CDR3 comprises 12 residues. The V gene's germline CDR1 is KGHDR and CDR2 SFDVKD. Here the CDR3 DNA reads TGTGCCACCAAGGGGGGTATGGGTGAGCAGTTCTTC. Translating gives CATKGGMGEQFF.

This clonotype was detected only a few times. This chain joins TRBV6-6 and TRBJ2-7; 9 nucleotides agree with TRBD2. Trimming removed 0 bases from V and 3 bases from J; junction bases left unmatched: 0. The CDR3 totals 14 residues. Germline lookup yields CDR1 MNHNY and CDR2 SVGAGI (reference sequence). The CDR3 nucleotides read TGTGCCAGCAGTTACTCTAGCGGGAGCTACGAGCAGTACTTC. Protein product: CASSYSSGSYEQYF.

The chain links TRBV4-3 to TRBJ2-3, with no clear D. Germline V lookup: CDR1 LGHNA, CDR2 YSLEER. The length of the CDR3 is 15 residues. Trimming removed 0 bases from V and 1 base from J, with 8 bases in between. CDR3 sequence: CASSQDGPGTDTQYF. For the CDR3, the DNA is TGCGCCAGCAGCCAAGATGGCCCAGGCACAGATACGCAGTATTTT.